A single sample gave rise to the 9 T cell receptor beta chains below, sequenced in a study of cytomegalovirus exposure and HLA in healthy donors. The primer mix had 60 Vbeta and 13 Jbeta primers. Generated by immunoSEQ multiplex PCR, the TCRdb table keeps only in-frame clones and is missing some. Among about 160,000 clones listed, 70% to 85% were seen once. The sequenced material came from PBMCs. The receptor source for this set is a man in his fifties or sixties in good health and CMV-seropositive.

Turning to this clone: In the same sample, other DNA sequences code for this CDR3. The chain joins TRBV5-1 to TRBJ1-2, with D perhaps matching TRBD1 (5 bases). Germline loops: CDR1 SGHRS, CDR2 YFSETQ. This CDR3 comprises 13 residues. V dropped 5 bases and J dropped 8 bases, with 16 bases sitting between them. This CDR3 reads CASREAGSDGYTF. CDR3 nucleotides: TGCGCCAGCAGGGAAGCAGGGTCGGACGGCTACACCTTC. The full variable domain, completed using reference TRBV5-1 and TRBJ1-2, is KAGVTQTPRYLIKTRGQQVTLSCSPISGHRSVSWYQQTPGQGLQFLFEYFSETQRNKGNFPGRFSGRQFSNSRSEMNVSTLELGDSALYLCASREAGSDGYTFGSGTRLTVV.

The J gene is TRBJ2-1, the V gene TRBV6-1; D unresolved. Per the germline V gene, CDR1 is MNHNS and CDR2 is SASEGT. The CDR3 sequence is 11 residues long. The V end was cut by 4 bases, the J end by 10 bases, with 8 bases between. The CDR3 region is CASSVSGEQFF. CDR3 DNA: TGTGCCAGCAGTGTTTCCGGGGAGCAGTTCTTC.

This clone was picked up one time. The chain couples TRBV9 to TRBJ2-2; TRBD2 is a possible D gene (5 bases). Trimming took off 0 bases at V and 6 bases at J, with 12 bases between the two ends. The CDR3 covers 15 residues. Germline CDR1 is SGDLS and CDR2 is YYNGEE. CDR3 in DNA: TGTGCCAGCAGCGTAGGAGGGCAGTCGTCCGGGGAGCTGTTTTTT. Translation gives CASSVGGQSSGELFF.

V usage is TRBV2 and J usage is TRBJ2-2; 7 nucleotides align to TRBD2. Germline V gene data show CDR1 as SNHLY and CDR2 as FYNNEI. V lost 6 bases, J lost 2 bases, and 3 bases stayed unmatched. The CDR3 has 14 residues. The CDR3 bases are TGTGCCAGCAGGAGCGGGGTCAACACCGGGGAGCTGTTTTTT. This gives the protein CASRSGVNTGELFF. The whole variable domain, remainder taken from reference TRBV2 and TRBJ2-2, is EPEVTQTPSHQVTQMGQEVILRCVPISNHLYFYWYRQILGQKVEFLVSFYNNEISEKSEIFDDQFSVERPDGSNFTLKIRSTKLEDSAMYFCASRSGVNTGELFFGEGSRLTVL.

The chain couples TRBV27 to TRBJ1-5; no clear D gene. This CDR3 spans 19 amino acids. V was trimmed by 0 bases and J by 0 bases, leaving 18 bases between them. The V gene's germline CDR1 is MNHEY and CDR2 SMNVEV (reference sequence). CDR3 sequence (DNA): TGTGCCAGCAGTTTATCATCTGGTTTGACACTGTGTAGCAATCAGCCCCAGCATTTT. This sequence encodes CASSLSSGLTLCSNQPQHF.

This clone was seen a handful of times. The chain recombines TRBV11-3 with TRBJ2-2, with D tentatively TRBD2 (5 bases). The V gene lost 7 bases and the J gene lost 4 bases, with 13 bases spanning the gap. CDR1 and CDR2 from the germline V gene are SGHNT and YENEEA. The length of the CDR3 is 14 residues. This CDR3 is CASILATGTGELFF. The CDR3 DNA follows: TGTGCCAGCATCCTAGCAACCGGCACCGGGGAGCTGTTTTTT. Full variable domain (outside the CDR3, taken from reference TRBV11-3 and TRBJ2-2): EAGVVQSPRYKIIEKKQPVAFWCNPISGHNTLYWYLQNLGQGPELLIRYENEEAVDDSQLPKDRFSAERLKGVDSTLKIQPAELGDSAVYLCASILATGTGELFFGEGSRLTVL.

V gene TRBV7-9 combines with J gene TRBJ2-3, with a weak D call TRBD2 (6 bases). Germline V gene data show CDR1 as SEHNR and CDR2 as FQNEAQ (reference sequence). The CDR3 length is 14 residues. Trimming left V 4 bases short and J 2 bases short, with 10 bases between. The CDR3, as DNA: TGTGCCAGCAGCTCGGGACTTCTCACAGATACGCAGTATTTT. It codes for CASSSGLLTDTQYF.

Comments on this clone: Other DNA sequences within the sample encode an identical CDR3. This chain connects TRBV6-1 to TRBJ1-4; possible D gene TRBD1, 5 bases. The CDR3 has 14 residues. CDR1 and CDR2 from the germline V gene are MNHNS and SASEGT. Trimming took 0 bases from V and 8 from J, leaving 10 bases between them. The CDR3 nucleotides read TGTGCCAGCAGTGAAGCCGGGACTCGGGAAAAACTGTTTTTT. Translating gives CASSEAGTREKLFF.

The chain joins TRBV19 to TRBJ1-1; D possibly corresponds to TRBD1 (5 bases). The CDR3 is 14 residues long. Trimming stripped 7 bases from V and 4 bases from J, with 16 bases between. CDR1 and CDR2 from the germline V gene are LNHDA and SQIVND (reference sequence). CDR3 coding DNA: TGTGCCAGTACAATTAACCGGGGGAGCACTGAAGCTTTCTTT. It is translated as CASTINRGSTEAFF.